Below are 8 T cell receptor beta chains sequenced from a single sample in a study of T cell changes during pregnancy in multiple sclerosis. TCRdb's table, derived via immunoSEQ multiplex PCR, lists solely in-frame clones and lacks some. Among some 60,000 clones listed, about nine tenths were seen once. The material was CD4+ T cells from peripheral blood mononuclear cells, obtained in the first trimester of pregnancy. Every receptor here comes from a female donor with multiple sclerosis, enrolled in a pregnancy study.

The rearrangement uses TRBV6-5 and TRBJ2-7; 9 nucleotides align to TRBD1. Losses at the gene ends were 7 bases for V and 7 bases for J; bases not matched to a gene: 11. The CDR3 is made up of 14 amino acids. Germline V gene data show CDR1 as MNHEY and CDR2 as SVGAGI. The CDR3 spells CASTGTGNYAEQYF. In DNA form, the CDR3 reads TGTGCCAGCACAGGGACAGGGAACTACGCAGAGCAGTACTTC.

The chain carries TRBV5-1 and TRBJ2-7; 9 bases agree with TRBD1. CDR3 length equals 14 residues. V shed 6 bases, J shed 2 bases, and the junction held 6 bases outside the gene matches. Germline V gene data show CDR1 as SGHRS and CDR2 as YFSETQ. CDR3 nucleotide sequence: TGCGCCAGCACTAGACAGGGGGGAACCTACGAGCAGTACTTC. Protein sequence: CASTRQGGTYEQYF.

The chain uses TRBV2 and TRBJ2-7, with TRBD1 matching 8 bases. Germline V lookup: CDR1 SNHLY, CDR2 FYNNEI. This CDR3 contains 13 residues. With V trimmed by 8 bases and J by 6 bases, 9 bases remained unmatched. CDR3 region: CASGRTGSIEQYF. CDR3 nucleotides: TGTGCCAGCGGGAGGACAGGGTCCATCGAGCAGTACTTC.

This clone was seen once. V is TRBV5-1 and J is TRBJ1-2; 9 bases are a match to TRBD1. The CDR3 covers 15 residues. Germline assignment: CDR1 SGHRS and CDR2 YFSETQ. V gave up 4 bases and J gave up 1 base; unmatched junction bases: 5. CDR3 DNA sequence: TGCGCCAGCAGCCCCCGGGACAGGGTTAACTATGGCTACACCTTC. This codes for CASSPRDRVNYGYTF.

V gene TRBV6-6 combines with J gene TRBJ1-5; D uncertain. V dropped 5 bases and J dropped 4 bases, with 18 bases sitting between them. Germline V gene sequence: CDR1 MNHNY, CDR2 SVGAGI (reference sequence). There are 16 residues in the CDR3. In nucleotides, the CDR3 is TGTGCCAGCAGTCCAACACAGAGGGTCACAAATCAGCCCCAGCATTTT. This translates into CASSPTQRVTNQPQHF.

CDR3 protein: CASSQDRRSGNTIYF. DNA for the CDR3: TGTGCCAGCTCACAGGACAGACGCTCTGGAAACACCATATATTTT. The V gene is TRBV18, the J gene TRBJ1-3, with D maybe TRBD1 (6 bases). Trimming took off 4 bases at V and 0 bases at J, with 10 bases between the two ends. The length of the CDR3 is 15 residues. Germline CDR1 is KGHSH and CDR2 is LQKENI.

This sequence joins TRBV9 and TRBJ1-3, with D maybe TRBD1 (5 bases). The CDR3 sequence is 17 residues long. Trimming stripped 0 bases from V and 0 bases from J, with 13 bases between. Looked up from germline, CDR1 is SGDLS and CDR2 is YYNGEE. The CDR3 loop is CASSVGGRAFSGNTIYF. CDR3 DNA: TGTGCCAGCAGCGTAGGAGGCAGGGCTTTCTCTGGAAACACCATATATTTT.

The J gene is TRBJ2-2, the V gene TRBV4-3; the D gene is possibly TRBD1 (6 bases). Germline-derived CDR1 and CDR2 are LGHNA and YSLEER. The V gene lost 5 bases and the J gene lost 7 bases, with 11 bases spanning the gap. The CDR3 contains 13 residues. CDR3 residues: CASSYGQIGELFF. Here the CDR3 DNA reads TGCGCCAGCAGCTACGGACAGATCGGGGAGCTGTTTTTT.